This record covers a single T cell receptor beta chain. There is no known antigen for this receptor. Qualities for individual bases were not recorded, and no much larger clone is one base off. The cohort consisted of 600 to 700 healthy bone marrow donors. All cohort members were sampled while nominally healthy, although unrecorded immune exposures were likely present. The donor was CMV seropositive and was included in the group of 250 to 350 seropositive cohort members. A peripheral blood sample was provided by each donor, and peripheral blood mononuclear cells were used for TCR beta sequencing. Genomic DNA was extracted from the blood cell samples with the Qiagen DNeasy Blood Extraction Kit. Preparation of the library involved the immunoSEQ multiplex PCR assay. The multiplex PCR relied on a mix of 60 forward primers for TCR Vbeta segments and 13 reverse primers for TCR Jbeta segments. The CDR3 region of rearranged TCR beta genes was amplified from genomic DNA by a multiplex PCR assay. On the Illumina HiSeq System, the amplified TCR beta libraries were sequenced as 87-base-pair reads. As for the original processing: Across the 500 to 750 repertoires, a later analysis counted 80 million or so unique TCR beta chains, roughly 11 million of which were shared by at least two donors. To remove PCR and sequencing errors, raw reads were error-corrected and collapsed into unique sequences using a nearest-neighbor algorithm that merged closely related sequences. To assign V, D and J gene segments, CDR3 sequences were aligned to IMGT reference sequences. For a sequence to be retained, at least a six-nucleotide match to both a V gene segment and a J gene segment was required. Rearrangements were called productive when the CDR3 lacked stop codons and stayed in frame with V and J; all others were non-productive. Following IMGT convention, CDR3 was defined as the stretch from the second conserved V-encoded cysteine up to the conserved J-encoded phenylalanine. The earlier analysis of about 610 of the donors excluded sequences that lacked an unambiguous match to a single V gene segment. An earlier analysis of about 600 of the donors called V segments functional above 56.7% productive rearrangements and segregating when the between-donor standard deviation exceeded 5%. A statistical classification framework was built to diagnose cytomegalovirus status from the catalog of TCR beta chain sequences. V and J gene assignment, in a later analysis, came from comparing TCR nucleotide sequences with IMGT/GENE-DB human TR gene sequences. The TCRdist pipeline was used in a later analysis to assign CDR3 sequences and most-parsimonious VDJ recombination scenarios. In a later analysis, every TCR beta chain was defined by the combination of its CDR3 amino acid sequence and its V-gene family, and reads without a unique V-gene family were dropped. A later analysis removed 592 highly shared, low-generation-probability nucleotide sequences to deal with suspected cross-contamination and a sequencing artifact. In a later analysis, a clonal expansion index was calculated for each public chain from normalized within-repertoire ranks of inferred template counts. Generation probabilities in a later analysis came from a VDJ recombination model fitted to out-of-frame rearrangements, and those results were checked against IGoR. In a later analysis, TCR-TCR, TCR-HLA and TCR-CMV co-occurrence was scored with hypergeometric tests, and a repertoire-size bias correction was applied to TCR pairs. A later analysis estimated false discovery rates by permuting HLA or CMV assignments 20 times. In a later analysis, co-occurring TCRs were grouped using DBSCAN, and TCRdist sequence similarity was added for clustering within HLA-allele-positive subsets. For co-occurrence clustering, repertoires with fewer than 30,000 or more than 120,000 public chains were excluded, along with a handful of repertoires with anomalous nucleotide sharing. This immuneACCESS table, as held by TCRdb, lists in-frame sequences with V and J called but not all clones. Of the missing ones, under half trace to an unresolved V gene in checked studies; the others have no known cause. The V and J calls and the clone size are those of that table, but D and trimming were determined from the DNA. The sample includes approximately 97,000 clones, with approximately 81% observed a single time. The top ten clones comprise about 4.4% of the sample.

This record belongs to a study of cytomegalovirus exposure and HLA in healthy donors (dated by TCRdb to the late 2010s). At the level of the whole study: In an earlier analysis of under 600 of the donors, approximately 260 Gb of sequence data and some 120 million unique TCR beta sequences from roughly 200 million T cells were reported. To predict cytomegalovirus infection status, the study brought together high-throughput TCR immunosequencing, statistical association of individual TCRs with disease status, and machine learning. Approximately 310 gigabases of sequencing data and approximately 80 million unique TCR sequences were included in an early release covering several hundred HLA-typed donors. Typing coverage differed by locus: A, B, C, DRB1 and DQB1 were typed in roughly 629-630 donors, DQA1 in about 550, DPA1 in nearly 610, and DPB1 in around 490. The study profiled the T cell repertoires of approximately 700 subjects by immunosequencing and related them to cytomegalovirus serostatus. All discovery cohort repertoires had been generated on a single sequencing platform. Donor age, sex, ethnicity and CMV serostatus were compiled together with the repertoire data. In a later genetic analysis, genome-wide SNP genotypes for about 60% of the 666 donors were used, and that subset was treated as a discovery cohort. Of the roughly 400 genotyped donors, about 80% fell in the genetic ancestry cluster associated with self-reported Caucasian donors. Five DR-DQ haplotypes were handled as single units for association and clustering, since linkage in the cohort was strong. The study aimed to test whether cataloging public T cell receptors could reveal signatures of past pathogen exposure. A later analysis re-analyzed previously published TCR beta repertoires from 666 donors and added high-resolution HLA genotyping to study TCR occurrence patterns. Among roughly 400 genotyped donors of the cohort, an average of around 250,000 unique TCR beta nucleotide sequences was sequenced per donor, of which roughly 17% were non-productive. An earlier analysis of 587 of the donors used high-throughput TCR beta sequencing to judge whether each TCR beta V gene segment behaved as functional or pseudogenic. Rather than using new phenotypic data, the later analysis identified candidate immune exposures from TCR beta sequences and from how often those sequences occurred across donors. HLA typing included class I and class II loci at four-digit resolution. In addition to the first cohort of approximately 670 subjects, a separate validation cohort of 120 different subjects was used. What the authors observed across the whole study: In this cohort, only TCR beta chains were sequenced, and detectable features were limited by the absence of alpha or paired-chain data. Strong co-occurrence of HLA alleles, especially DR and DQ, made assigning TCR associations to individual alleles difficult. The authors suggested that the approach could potentially be generalized to other disease states and immunological phenotypes. In a later analysis, HLA-associated TCR beta chains showed more clonal expansion and lower generation probabilities than non-associated chains that were equally common. According to a later analysis, TCR association rates differed among HLA loci, with DRB1 alleles showing the most associated TCRs and HLA-C alleles showing the fewest. In a later genetic analysis, fewer N-insertions in productive TCRs were reported among donors in an Asian-associated ancestry cluster than the roughly 710-donor mean. The classifier was reported to diagnose cytomegalovirus status with high specificity and sensitivity in both the original cohort and the validation cohort. A later analysis associated 16,951 TCR beta sequences with specific HLA alleles at a false discovery rate of 0.05. Linkage disequilibrium might explain the correlated functional status among segregating V segments, but an unknown experimental factor could not be excluded. Because HLA typing was missing for some donors at each locus, association tests included only the typed subset. An earlier analysis of approximately 530 of the donors showed that most TCR beta V segments appeared in productive rearrangements either about 90% or about 30% of the time, which broadly matched IMGT annotations. A further reported finding was that TCR beta sequences accurately predicted the HLA-A and HLA-B alleles for most subjects in the first cohort. The only immune exposure information available for the cohort was CMV serostatus. A few of the identified cytomegalovirus-associated TCR beta chains were confirmed in vitro to be specific for cytomegalovirus antigens. In a later analysis, several top co-occurrence clusters were reported to appear linked to parvovirus B19, influenza, CMV and Epstein-Barr virus. Some IMGT-functional V segments, including TRBV6-2 and TRBV6-3, could not be distinguished by the 87-base-pair reads and were therefore excluded. Because counts were too low, roughly 16 rarely observed V segments, including chromosome 9 orphons, were left out of the earlier analysis of several hundred of the donors. A later genetic analysis associated a missense DCLRE1C variant with V-gene and J-gene trimming of TCR beta chains, and an independent cohort replicated the association. A later analysis found that most CMV-associated TCR beta chains appeared HLA-restricted, with HLA associations seemingly driven largely by CMV exposure. In the study, approximately 160 TCR beta chains were listed as associated with cytomegalovirus. A cluster of highly shared sequence variants was judged likely to represent a technical artifact of the sequencing pipeline. Most TCR sequences were observed very rarely across donors, whereas some public TCRs were present in many individuals. Presence/absence analyses assumed roughly uniform sequencing depth across donors, an assumption that may not hold.

As encoded in the germline V gene (reference sequence), CDR1 is SEHNR while CDR2 is FQNEAQ. Trimming removed 3 bases from V and 4 bases from J, leaving 9 bases between the germline ends. The CDR3 holds 14 amino acids from the cysteine to the phenylalanine. Just CDR3 DNA is preserved here, 42 bases in frame from base 1. The sequenced sample was PBMCs. Recombination linked TRBV7-9 to TRBJ1-4; no D gene call is confident. This clonotype originated in a woman aged 65 to 85 in good health and CMV-seropositive. The sequenced DNA is TGTGCCAGCAGCTTTGGCAGTGATAATGAAAAACTGTTTTTT. Its translation reads: CASSFGSDNEKLFF.